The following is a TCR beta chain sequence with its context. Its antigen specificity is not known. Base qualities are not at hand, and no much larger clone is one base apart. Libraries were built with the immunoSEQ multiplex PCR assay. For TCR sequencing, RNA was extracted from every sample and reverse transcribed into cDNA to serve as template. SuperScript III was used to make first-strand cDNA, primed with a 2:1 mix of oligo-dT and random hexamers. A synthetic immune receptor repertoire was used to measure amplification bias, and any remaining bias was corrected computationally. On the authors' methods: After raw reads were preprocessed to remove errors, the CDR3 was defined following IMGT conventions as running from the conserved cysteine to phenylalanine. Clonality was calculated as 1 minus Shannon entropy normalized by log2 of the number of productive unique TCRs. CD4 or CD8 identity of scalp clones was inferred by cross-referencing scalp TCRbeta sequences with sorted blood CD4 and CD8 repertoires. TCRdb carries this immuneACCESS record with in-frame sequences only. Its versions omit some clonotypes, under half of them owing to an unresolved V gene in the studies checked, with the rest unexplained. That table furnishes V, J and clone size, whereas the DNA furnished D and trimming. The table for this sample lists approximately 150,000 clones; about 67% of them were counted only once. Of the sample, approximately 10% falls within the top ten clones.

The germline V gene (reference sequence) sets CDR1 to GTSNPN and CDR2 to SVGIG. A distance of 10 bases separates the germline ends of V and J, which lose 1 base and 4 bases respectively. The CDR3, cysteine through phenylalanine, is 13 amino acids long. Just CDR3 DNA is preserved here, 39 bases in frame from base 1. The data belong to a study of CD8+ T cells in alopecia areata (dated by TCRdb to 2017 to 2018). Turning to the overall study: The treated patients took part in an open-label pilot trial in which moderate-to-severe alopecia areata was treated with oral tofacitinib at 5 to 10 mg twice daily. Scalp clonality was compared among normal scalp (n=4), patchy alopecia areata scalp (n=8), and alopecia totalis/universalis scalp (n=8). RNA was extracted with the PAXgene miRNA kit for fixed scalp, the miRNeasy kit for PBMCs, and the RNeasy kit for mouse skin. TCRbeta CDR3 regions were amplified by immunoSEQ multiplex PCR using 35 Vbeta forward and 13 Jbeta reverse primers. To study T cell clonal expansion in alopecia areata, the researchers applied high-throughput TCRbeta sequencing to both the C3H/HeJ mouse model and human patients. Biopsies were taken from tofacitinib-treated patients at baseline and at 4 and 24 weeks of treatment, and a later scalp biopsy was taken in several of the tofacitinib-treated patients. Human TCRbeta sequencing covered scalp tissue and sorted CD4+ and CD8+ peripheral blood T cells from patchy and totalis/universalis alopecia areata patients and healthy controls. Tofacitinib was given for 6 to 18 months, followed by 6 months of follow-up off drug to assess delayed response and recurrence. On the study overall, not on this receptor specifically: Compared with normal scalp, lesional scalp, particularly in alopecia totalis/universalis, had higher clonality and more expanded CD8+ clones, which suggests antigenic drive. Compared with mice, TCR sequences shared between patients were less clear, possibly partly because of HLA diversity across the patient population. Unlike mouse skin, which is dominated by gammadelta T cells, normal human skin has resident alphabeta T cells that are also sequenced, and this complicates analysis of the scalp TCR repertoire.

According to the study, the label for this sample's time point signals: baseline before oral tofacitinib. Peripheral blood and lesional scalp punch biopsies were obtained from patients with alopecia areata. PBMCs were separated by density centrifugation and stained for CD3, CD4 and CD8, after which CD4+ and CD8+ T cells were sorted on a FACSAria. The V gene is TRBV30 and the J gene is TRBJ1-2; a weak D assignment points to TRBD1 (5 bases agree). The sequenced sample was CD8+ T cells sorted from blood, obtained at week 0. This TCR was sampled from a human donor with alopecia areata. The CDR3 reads CAWSAGDPYGYTF. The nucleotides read TGTGCCTGGAGTGCCGGGGACCCCTATGGCTACACCTTC. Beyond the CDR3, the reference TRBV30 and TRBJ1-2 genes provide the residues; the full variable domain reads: SQTIHQWPATLVQPVGSPLSLECTVEGTSNPNLYWYRQAAGRGLQLLFYSVGIGQISSEVPQNLSASRPQDRQFILSSKKLLLSDSGFYLCAWSAGDPYGYTFGSGTRLTVV.